This T cell receptor beta chain is from a study of cytomegalovirus exposure and HLA in healthy donors. Findings and limits, study-wide: Three CMV-associated chains proved CMV antigen-specific in vitro. It was reported that the classifier diagnosed cytomegalovirus status with high specificity and sensitivity in both the original and validation cohorts. About 87% or about 30% of the time was how often most TCR beta V segments were productive, according to an earlier analysis.

The PCR contained 60 Vbeta and 13 Jbeta primers. The assay was immunoSEQ multiplex PCR, and TCRdb's table has in-frame clones only and misses some. The table shows about 150,000 clones, with 65% to 80% occurring only once. About this clone itself: What it binds is unknown.

V lost 5 bases, J lost 2 bases, and 10 bases lay in between. The CDR3 extends over 13 amino acids. Per the germline V gene, CDR1 is SEHNR and CDR2 is FQNEAQ (reference sequence). The sequence was collected from a woman aged 40 to 50 in good health and CMV-seronegative. Sequencing input: PBMCs. This chain links TRBV7-9 with TRBJ2-7; D not resolved. The CDR3 region has the DNA TGTGCCAGCAGCCTTAGCTACACCTACGAGCAGTACTTC. The encoded protein is CASSLSYTYEQYF.